This T cell receptor beta chain was recorded in a study of T-cell reconstitution after alpha-beta-depleted transplantation in children. V was shortened by 4 bases and J by 4 bases, with 4 bases between the two germline ends. The CDR3 spans 11 residues. Germline lookup yields CDR1 SQVTM and CDR2 ANQGSEA. Unique molecular identifiers tagged the TCRbeta library. MiXCR, run by TCRdb on the PCR reads, gives a single entry per CDR3 protein. The repertoire has over 450,000 distinct CDR3 sequences, about 10% of them found once; the top ten carry 2%. This clonotype occurred many times. The rearrangement uses TRBV29-1 and TRBJ2-2, with no clear D. This clonotype was sampled from a child aged 2-15 years with inherited bone marrow failure, due to receive a stem cell transplant. The sequences come from PBMCs, collected before TCRalphabeta/CD19-depleted stem cell transplant. The CDR3 reads CSVVFTGELFF. CDR3 nucleotide sequence: TGCAGCGTTGTGTTCACCGGGGAGCTGTTTTTT.